The 21 T cell receptor beta chains below were found in one sample sequenced in a study of beta chain features in type 1 diabetes. Study results and caveats: Shortening of TCRB CDR3s, moderate but significant, appeared in all four CD4+ subsets of Type 1 diabetes patients.

TCRB transcripts that were expressed got sequenced, as all of the isolated RNA had been reverse transcribed. Method: immunoSEQ multiplex PCR; TCRdb's copy keeps in-frame clones and lacks some. Among 130,000 to 150,000 clones, 10% to 15% were seen once, and the ten largest hold roughly 1.3%. These receptors' antigens are unknown. Sample: central memory CD4+ T cells from blood. The receptors derive from a man aged 18 to 35 with type 1 diabetes.

The table lists this clone with a few counts. The chain's CDR3 is CASSQDQISSAASESTEFF. The CDR3 nucleotides read TGCGCCAGCAGCCAAGATCAGATTTCCAGCGCTGCCTCAGAATCTACGGAGTTCTTC. The chain recombines TRBV4-1 with TRBJ2-1, with D unresolved. Germline V gene data show CDR1 as MGHRA and CDR2 as YSYEKL. Deletions cut 0 bases from V and 14 bases from J, with 32 bases between. The CDR3 consists of 19 residues.

The chain uses TRBV2 and TRBJ2-1; D may be TRBD2 (5 bases). Germline V gene sequence: CDR1 SNHLY, CDR2 FYNNEI. V dropped 6 bases and J dropped 8 bases, with 11 bases sitting between them. The CDR3 is made up of 12 amino acids. The CDR3 nucleotides read TGTGCCAGCAGGTACGGGGTGGATGAGCAGTTCTTC. It encodes CASRYGVDEQFF.

V usage is TRBV11-3 and J usage is TRBJ2-1, with D perhaps being TRBD1 or TRBD2 (6 bases each). The length of the CDR3 is 16 residues. Germline V lookup: CDR1 SGHNT, CDR2 YENEEA. The ends were cut back, 4 bases at V and 0 bases at J, with 13 bases in the middle. CDR3 in DNA: TGTGCCAGCAGCTCGATAGGGGGGAGCTCCTACAATGAGCAGTTCTTC. Translating gives CASSSIGGSSYNEQFF.

The chain joins TRBV6-1 to TRBJ1-5; TRBD1 might be the D (6 bases). With 4 bases removed from V and 5 bases from J, the gap between germline ends came to 15 bases. Per germline, CDR1 MNHNS and CDR2 SASEGT. The CDR3 consists of 15 residues. The CDR3 DNA reads as TGTGCCAGCAGTGCAACAGGGACGGGGGATCAGCCCCAGCATTTT. Translated: CASSATGTGDQPQHF.

The sample holds a few counts of this clone. The chain combines TRBV28 with TRBJ2-7; no clear D. This CDR3 comprises 14 residues. Trimming shortened V by 5 bases and J by 5 bases, and 16 bases separated the two germline ends. Germline V gene sequence: CDR1 MDHEN, CDR2 SYDVKM. The CDR3 protein is CASSQNPFRDEQYF. CDR3 bases: TGTGCCAGCAGTCAAAACCCCTTCCGGGACGAGCAGTACTTC.

This clone came up a few times. CDR3 sequence (DNA): TGTGCCAGCAGCCGACAGGGGCAGAATGGCTACACCTTC. Translating gives CASSRQGQNGYTF. The chain joins TRBV14 to TRBJ1-2; 8 nucleotides match TRBD1. Trimming took 4 bases from V and 6 from J; bases not matched to a gene: 4. The CDR3 spans 13 residues. The V gene's germline CDR1 is SGHDN and CDR2 FVKESK.

This clone was seen more than once but under ten times. The chain links TRBV7-3 to TRBJ2-1, with TRBD2 matching over 12 bases. This CDR3 contains 14 residues. The ends lost 5 bases at V and 10 bases at J; junction bases unmatched: 6. Germline assignment: CDR1 SGHTA and CDR2 FQGTGA. The DNA for the CDR3 is TGTGCCAGCAGCGAGGGACTAGCGGGTGAAGAGCAGTTCTTC. Translation: CASSEGLAGEEQFF.

Only a few counts were recorded for this clone. The J gene is TRBJ2-5, the V gene TRBV2; D might be TRBD2 (6 bases). Trimming took off 6 bases at V and 2 bases at J, with 7 bases between the two ends. In germline, CDR1 is SNHLY, CDR2 FYNNEI. The CDR3 covers 12 residues. The CDR3 sequence: CASSSGQETQYF. CDR3 sequence (DNA): TGTGCCAGCAGCAGCGGGCAAGAGACCCAGTACTTC.

This clone was observed a handful of times. The rearrangement links TRBV28 to TRBJ1-2, with TRBD1 matching over 9 bases. CDR1 MDHEN and CDR2 SYDVKM come from the germline V gene. Trimming took 6 bases from V and 3 from J; bases not matched to a gene: 11. The CDR3 totals 16 residues. For the CDR3, the DNA is TGTGCCAGCAGCGCTACCCCCGGGACAGGGCACTATGGCTACACCTTC. This encodes CASSATPGTGHYGYTF.

The chain joins TRBV6-5 to TRBJ2-5, with a possible D match to TRBD1 (6 bases). CDR1 and CDR2 from the germline V gene are MNHEY and SVGAGI. V dropped 3 bases and J dropped 5 bases, with 16 bases sitting between them. CDR3 length: 15 amino acids. CDR3 sequence reads: CASSYSAGVGETQYF. DNA for the CDR3: TGTGCCAGCAGTTATAGCGCAGGGGTAGGGGAGACCCAGTACTTC.

V gene TRBV16 combines with J gene TRBJ1-2; D remains unclear. Germline loops: CDR1 KGHSY, CDR2 FQNENV. CDR3 length equals 13 residues. Trimming took off 7 bases at V and 7 bases at J, with 16 bases between the two ends. The CDR3 sequence: CASTPAADRGYTF. The CDR3 nucleotides are TGTGCCAGCACCCCAGCGGCGGACCGTGGCTACACCTTC.

At least ten counts were recorded for this clone. The CDR3 region is CASSLAGDLNYGYTF. CDR3 DNA: TGTGCCAGCAGCTTAGCCGGAGACCTTAACTATGGCTACACCTTC. The chain is built from TRBV7-9 and TRBJ1-2; unclear D gene. Deletions cut 0 bases from V and 1 base from J, with 9 bases between. Germline V gene data show CDR1 as SEHNR and CDR2 as FQNEAQ (reference sequence). The CDR3 consists of 15 residues.

This clone was seen only a few times. The chain uses TRBV30 and TRBJ1-1, with 9 bases aligning to TRBD1. The CDR3 has 13 amino acids. CDR1 and CDR2 (germline): GTSNPN, SVGIG (reference sequence). V lost 4 bases, J lost 11 bases, and 11 bases stayed unmatched. CDR3 in DNA: TGTGCCTGGACCCGGGGACAGGGTCTGGAGGCTTTCTTT. Translation gives CAWTRGQGLEAFF.

This clone was counted between two and nine times. The chain uses TRBV27 and TRBJ1-5; 9 nucleotides align to TRBD1. The CDR3 has 17 amino acids. J was trimmed by 3 bases and V by 5 bases; bases with no gene match: 11. Germline-derived CDR1 and CDR2 are MNHEY and SMNVEV (reference sequence). In DNA form, the CDR3 reads TGTGCCAGCAGTCCCACGGCCGGGACAGGGTTCAATCAGCCCCAGCATTTT. It translates to CASSPTAGTGFNQPQHF.

This clone was detected only a few times. J is TRBJ1-6 and V is TRBV15; D remains ambiguous. Deletions cut 0 bases from V and 3 bases from J, with 12 bases between. This CDR3 comprises 17 residues. Germline V gene data show CDR1 as LNHNV and CDR2 as YYDKDF (reference sequence). CDR3 sequence reads: CATSRDGVGNYNSPLHF. The CDR3, as DNA: TGTGCCACCAGCAGAGATGGCGTGGGGAACTATAATTCACCCCTCCACTTT.

As for this clone: Other nucleotide sequences in the sample specify the same CDR3. This chain connects TRBV28 to TRBJ2-5; either TRBD1 or TRBD2 may fit D (6 bases each). This CDR3 is built from 15 residues. Per germline, CDR1 MDHEN and CDR2 SYDVKM. Trimming pared 7 bases from V and 2 bases from J, leaving 17 bases between. CDR3 region: CASTEGRGRQETQYF. The CDR3 DNA reads as TGTGCCAGCACTGAGGGCCGGGGGCGACAAGAGACCCAGTACTTC.

Concerning this clone: The junction shows a germline mismatch at one end, possibly a read error. The chain carries TRBV7-8 and TRBJ2-2, with unresolved D. CDR3 length: 16 amino acids. Germline CDR1 and CDR2: SGHVS and FQNEAQ. In nucleotides, the CDR3 is TGTGCCAGCAGCTTAAAGGGCCTTACGAACCCCGGGGAGCTGTTTTTT. It yields the protein CASSLKGLTNPGELFF.

This clone appeared many times. J is TRBJ2-3 and V is TRBV5-4, with TRBD1 as a possible D gene (6 bases). The CDR3 is 14 amino acids. Deletions cut 4 bases from V and 6 bases from J, with 15 bases between. In germline, CDR1 is SGHNT, CDR2 YYREEE (reference sequence). CDR3 nucleotides: TGTGCCAGCAGCAGTCCGGGACACCCCGATACGCAGTATTTT. Encoded protein: CASSSPGHPDTQYF.

The V call is TRBV7-9, the J call TRBJ1-2, with 7 bases aligning to TRBD1. This CDR3 has 16 residues. The V segment lost 2 bases and the J segment 7 bases; nucleotides outside the gene matches: 13. In germline, CDR1 is SEHNR, CDR2 FQNEAQ (reference sequence). The CDR3: CASSLLLAGGPIGYTF. The CDR3 DNA is TGTGCCAGCAGCTTACTATTGGCAGGGGGACCTATTGGCTACACCTTC.

The V gene is TRBV7-2, the J gene TRBJ1-2, with a possible D match to TRBD1 (5 bases). This CDR3 region has 13 residues. V lost 3 bases, J lost 4 bases, and 9 bases lay in between. The germline V gene has CDR1 SGHTA and CDR2 FQGNSA. DNA of the CDR3: TGTGCCAGCAGCTTTGGGGCAGCCTATGGCTACACCTTC. The encoded protein is CASSFGAAYGYTF.

This clone was observed a handful of times. The chain has TRBV28 and TRBJ2-7; no reliable D call. Between the trimmed V and J ends, which lost 7 bases and 5 bases, there was a span of 15 bases. The germline V gene has CDR1 MDHEN and CDR2 SYDVKM. The CDR3 contains 13 residues. CDR3 in DNA: TGTGCCAGCACCTACCCCCCCCAGGACGAGCAGTACTTC. It yields the protein CASTYPPQDEQYF.